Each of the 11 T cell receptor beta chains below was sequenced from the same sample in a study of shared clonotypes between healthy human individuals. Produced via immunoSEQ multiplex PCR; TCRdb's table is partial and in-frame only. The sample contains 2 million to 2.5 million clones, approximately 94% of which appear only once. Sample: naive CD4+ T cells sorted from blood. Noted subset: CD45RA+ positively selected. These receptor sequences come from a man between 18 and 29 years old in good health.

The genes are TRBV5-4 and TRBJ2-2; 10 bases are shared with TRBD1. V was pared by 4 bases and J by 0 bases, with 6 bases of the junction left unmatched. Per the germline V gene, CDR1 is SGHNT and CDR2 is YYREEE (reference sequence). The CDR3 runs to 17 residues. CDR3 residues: CASSPTDRGTNTGELFF. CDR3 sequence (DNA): TGTGCCAGCAGCCCGACGGACAGGGGGACGAACACCGGGGAGCTGTTTTTT.

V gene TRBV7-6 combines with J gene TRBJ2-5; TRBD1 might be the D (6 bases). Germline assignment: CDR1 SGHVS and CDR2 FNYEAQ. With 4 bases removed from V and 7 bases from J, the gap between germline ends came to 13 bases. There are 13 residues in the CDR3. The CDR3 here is CASSSQGSGTQYF. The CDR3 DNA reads TGTGCCAGCAGCTCGCAGGGGTCGGGGACCCAGTACTTC.

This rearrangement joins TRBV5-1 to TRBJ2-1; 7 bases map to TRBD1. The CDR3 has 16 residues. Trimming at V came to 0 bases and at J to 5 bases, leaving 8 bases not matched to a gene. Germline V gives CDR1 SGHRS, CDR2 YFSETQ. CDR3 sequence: CASSLATGLGNNEQFF. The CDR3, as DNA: TGCGCCAGCAGCTTGGCGACAGGGTTGGGGAACAATGAGCAGTTCTTC.

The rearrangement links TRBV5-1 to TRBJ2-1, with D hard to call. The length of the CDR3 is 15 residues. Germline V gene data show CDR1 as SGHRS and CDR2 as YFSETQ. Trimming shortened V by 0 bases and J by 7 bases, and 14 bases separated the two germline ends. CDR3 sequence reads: CASSLAPGIVNEQFF. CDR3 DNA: TGCGCCAGCAGCTTGGCCCCTGGGATCGTGAATGAGCAGTTCTTC.

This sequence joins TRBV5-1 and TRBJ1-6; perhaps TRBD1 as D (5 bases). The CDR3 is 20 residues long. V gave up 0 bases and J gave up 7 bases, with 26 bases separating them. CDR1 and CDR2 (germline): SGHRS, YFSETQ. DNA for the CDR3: TGCGCCAGCAGCTTGGCGTCGGACAATCGGCAACTCCCATCAAATTCACCCCTCCACTTT. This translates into CASSLASDNRQLPSNSPLHF. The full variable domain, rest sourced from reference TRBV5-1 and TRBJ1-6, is KAGVTQTPRYLIKTRGQQVTLSCSPISGHRSVSWYQQTPGQGLQFLFEYFSETQRNKGNFPGRFSGRQFSNSRSEMNVSTLELGDSALYLCASSLASDNRQLPSNSPLHFGNGTRLTVT.

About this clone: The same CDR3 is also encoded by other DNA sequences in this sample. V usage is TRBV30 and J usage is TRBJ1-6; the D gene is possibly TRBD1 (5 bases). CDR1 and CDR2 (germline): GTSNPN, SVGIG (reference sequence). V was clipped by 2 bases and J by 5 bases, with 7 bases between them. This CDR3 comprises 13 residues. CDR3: CAWSSRDNSPLHF. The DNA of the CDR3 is TGTGCCTGGAGTTCCAGGGATAATTCACCCCTCCACTTT.

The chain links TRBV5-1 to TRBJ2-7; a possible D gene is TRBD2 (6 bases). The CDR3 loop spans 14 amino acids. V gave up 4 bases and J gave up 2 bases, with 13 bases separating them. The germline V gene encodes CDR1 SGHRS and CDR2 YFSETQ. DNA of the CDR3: TGCGCCAGCAGCGCGGGATACCCTACCTACGAGCAGTACTTC. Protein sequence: CASSAGYPTYEQYF.

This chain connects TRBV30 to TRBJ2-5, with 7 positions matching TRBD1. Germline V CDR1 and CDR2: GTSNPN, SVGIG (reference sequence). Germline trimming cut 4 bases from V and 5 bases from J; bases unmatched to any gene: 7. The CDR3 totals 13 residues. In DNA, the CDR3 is TGTGCCTGGAAGGGGGCCTTTGGGGAGACCCAGTACTTC. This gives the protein CAWKGAFGETQYF.

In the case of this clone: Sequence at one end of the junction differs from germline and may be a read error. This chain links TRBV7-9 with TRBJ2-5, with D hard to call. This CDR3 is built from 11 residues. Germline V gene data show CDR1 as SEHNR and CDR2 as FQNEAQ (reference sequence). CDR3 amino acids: CASSLVGPPDF. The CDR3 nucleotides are TGTGCCAGCAGCTTAGTTGGACCCCCAGACTTC. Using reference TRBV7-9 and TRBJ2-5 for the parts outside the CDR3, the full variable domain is DTGVSQNPRHKITKRGQNVTFRCDPISEHNRLYWYRQTLGQGPEFLTYFQNEAQLEKSRLLSDRFSAERPKGSFSTLEIQRTEQGDSAMYLCASSLVGPPDFGPGTRLLVL.

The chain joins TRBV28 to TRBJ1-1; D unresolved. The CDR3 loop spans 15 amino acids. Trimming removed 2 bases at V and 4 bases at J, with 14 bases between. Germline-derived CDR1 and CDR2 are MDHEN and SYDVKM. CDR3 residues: CASSLIPLGATEAFF. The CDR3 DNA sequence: TGTGCCAGCAGTTTAATCCCACTCGGCGCCACTGAAGCTTTCTTT.

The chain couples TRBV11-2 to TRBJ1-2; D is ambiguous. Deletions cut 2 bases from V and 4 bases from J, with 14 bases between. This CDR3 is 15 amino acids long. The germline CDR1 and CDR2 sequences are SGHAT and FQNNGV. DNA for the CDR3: TGTGCCAGCAGCTTAACTTTTGCGGATATCTATGGCTACACCTTC. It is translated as CASSLTFADIYGYTF.